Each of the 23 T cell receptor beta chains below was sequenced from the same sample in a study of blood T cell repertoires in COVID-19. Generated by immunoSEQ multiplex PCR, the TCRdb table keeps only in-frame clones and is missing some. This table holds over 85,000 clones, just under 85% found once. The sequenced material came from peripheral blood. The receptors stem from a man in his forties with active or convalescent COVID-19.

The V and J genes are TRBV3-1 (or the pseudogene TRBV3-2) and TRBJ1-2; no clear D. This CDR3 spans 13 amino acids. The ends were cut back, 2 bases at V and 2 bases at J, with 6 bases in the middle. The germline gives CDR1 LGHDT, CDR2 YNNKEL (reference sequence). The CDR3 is CASSQNINYGYTF. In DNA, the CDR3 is TGTGCCAGCAGCCAAAATATAAACTATGGCTACACCTTC.

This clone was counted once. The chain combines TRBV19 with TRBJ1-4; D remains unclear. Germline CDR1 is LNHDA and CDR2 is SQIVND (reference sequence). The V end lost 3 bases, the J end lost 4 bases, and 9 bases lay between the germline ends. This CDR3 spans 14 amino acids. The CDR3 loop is CASSIASFNEKLFF. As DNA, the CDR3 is TGTGCCAGTAGTATCGCCAGTTTTAATGAAAAACTGTTTTTT.

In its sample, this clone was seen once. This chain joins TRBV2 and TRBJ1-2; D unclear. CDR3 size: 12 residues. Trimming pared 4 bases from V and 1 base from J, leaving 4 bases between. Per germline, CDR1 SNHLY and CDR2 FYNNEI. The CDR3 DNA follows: TGTGCCAGCAGTGGCGGTAACTATGGCTACACCTTC. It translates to CASSGGNYGYTF. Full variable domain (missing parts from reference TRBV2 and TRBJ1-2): EPEVTQTPSHQVTQMGQEVILRCVPISNHLYFYWYRQILGQKVEFLVSFYNNEISEKSEIFDDQFSVERPDGSNFTLKIRSTKLEDSAMYFCASSGGNYGYTFGSGTRLTVV.

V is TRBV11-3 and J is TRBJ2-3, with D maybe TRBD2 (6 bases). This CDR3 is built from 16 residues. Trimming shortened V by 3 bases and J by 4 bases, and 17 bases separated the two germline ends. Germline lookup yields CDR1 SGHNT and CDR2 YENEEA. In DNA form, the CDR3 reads TGTGCCAGCAGCTTGGGACTGAGGGCAGACCCAGATACGCAGTATTTT. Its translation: CASSLGLRADPDTQYF.

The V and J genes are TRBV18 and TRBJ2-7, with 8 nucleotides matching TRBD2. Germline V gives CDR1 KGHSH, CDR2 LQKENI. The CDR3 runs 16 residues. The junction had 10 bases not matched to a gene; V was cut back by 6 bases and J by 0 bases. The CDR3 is CASSPATGTSSYEQYF. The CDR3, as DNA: TGTGCCAGCTCTCCCGCGACCGGGACTAGCTCCTACGAGCAGTACTTC. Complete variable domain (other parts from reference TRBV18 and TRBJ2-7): NAGVMQNPRHLVRRRGQEARLRCSPMKGHSHVYWYRQLPEEGLKFMVYLQKENIIDESGMPKERFSAEFPKEGPSILRIQQVVRGDSAAYFCASSPATGTSSYEQYFGPGTRLTVT.

CDR3 bases: TGTGCCAGCAGCTTAGACAGCTCAACTAATGAAAAACTGTTTTTT. Protein product: CASSLDSSTNEKLFF. The V and J genes are TRBV7-9 and TRBJ1-4; D is ambiguous. V lost 1 base and J lost 0, with 6 bases in between. CDR1 is SEHNR and CDR2 is FQNEAQ in the germline V gene (reference sequence). The CDR3 is 15 residues long. The full variable domain, with the rest looked up from reference TRBV7-9 and TRBJ1-4, is DTGVSQNPRHKITKRGQNVTFRCDPISEHNRLYWYRQTLGQGPEFLTYFQNEAQLEKSRLLSDRFSAERPKGSFSTLEIQRTEQGDSAMYLCASSLDSSTNEKLFFGSGTQLSVL.

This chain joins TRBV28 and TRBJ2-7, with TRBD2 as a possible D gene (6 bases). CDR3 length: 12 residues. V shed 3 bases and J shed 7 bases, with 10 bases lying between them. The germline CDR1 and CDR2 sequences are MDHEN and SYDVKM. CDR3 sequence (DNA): TGTGCCAGCAGTTTCGGGGCGGGGGAGCAGTACTTC. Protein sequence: CASSFGAGEQYF.

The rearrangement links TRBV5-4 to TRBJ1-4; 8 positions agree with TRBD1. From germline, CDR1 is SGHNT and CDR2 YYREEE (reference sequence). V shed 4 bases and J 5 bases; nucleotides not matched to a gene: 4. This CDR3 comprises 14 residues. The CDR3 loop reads CASSRTGTNEKLFF. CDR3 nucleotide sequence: TGTGCCAGCAGCCGGACAGGGACGAATGAAAAACTGTTTTTT.

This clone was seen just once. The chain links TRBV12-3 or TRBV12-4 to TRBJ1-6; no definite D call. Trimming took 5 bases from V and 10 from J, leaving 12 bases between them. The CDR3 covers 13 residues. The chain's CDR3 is CASSLREESPLHF. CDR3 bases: TGTGCCAGCAGTCTCCGGGAGGAATCACCCCTCCACTTT.

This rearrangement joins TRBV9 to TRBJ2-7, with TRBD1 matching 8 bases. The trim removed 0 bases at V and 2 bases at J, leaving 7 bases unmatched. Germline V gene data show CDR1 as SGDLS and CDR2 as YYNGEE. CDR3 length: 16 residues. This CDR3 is CASSVGGTGGPYEQYF. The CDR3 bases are TGTGCCAGCAGCGTAGGGGGAACAGGGGGTCCCTACGAGCAGTACTTC.

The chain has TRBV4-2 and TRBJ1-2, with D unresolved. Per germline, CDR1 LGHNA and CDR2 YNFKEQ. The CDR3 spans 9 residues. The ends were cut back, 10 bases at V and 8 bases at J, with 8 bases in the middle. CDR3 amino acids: CATGLGYTF. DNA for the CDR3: TGTGCCACCGGTTTGGGCTACACCTTC.

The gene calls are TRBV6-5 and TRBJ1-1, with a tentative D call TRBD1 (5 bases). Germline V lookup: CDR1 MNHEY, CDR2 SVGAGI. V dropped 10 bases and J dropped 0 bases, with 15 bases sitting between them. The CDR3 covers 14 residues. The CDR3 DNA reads TGTGCCATAGATTTGGGGCAAATGAACACTGAAGCTTTCTTT. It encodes CAIDLGQMNTEAFF.

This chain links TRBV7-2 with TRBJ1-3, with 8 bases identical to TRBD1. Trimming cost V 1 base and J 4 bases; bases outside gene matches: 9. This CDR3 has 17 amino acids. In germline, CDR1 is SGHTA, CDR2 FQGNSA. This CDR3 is CASSLVQGARSGNTIYF. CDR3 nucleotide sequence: TGTGCCAGCAGCTTAGTCCAGGGGGCACGTTCAGGAAACACCATATATTTT.

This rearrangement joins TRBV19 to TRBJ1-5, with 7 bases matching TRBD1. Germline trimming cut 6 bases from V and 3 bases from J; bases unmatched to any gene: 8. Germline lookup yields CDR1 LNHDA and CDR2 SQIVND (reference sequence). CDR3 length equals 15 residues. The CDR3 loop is CASRPRDSYNQPQHF. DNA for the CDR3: TGTGCCAGTAGACCTAGGGACAGCTACAATCAGCCCCAGCATTTT.

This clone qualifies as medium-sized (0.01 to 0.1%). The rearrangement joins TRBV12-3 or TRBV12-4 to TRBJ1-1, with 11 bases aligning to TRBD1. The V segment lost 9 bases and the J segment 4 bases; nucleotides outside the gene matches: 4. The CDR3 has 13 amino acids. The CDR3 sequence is CASLDRGLTEAFF. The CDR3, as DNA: TGTGCCAGTTTGGACAGGGGGCTCACTGAAGCTTTCTTT.

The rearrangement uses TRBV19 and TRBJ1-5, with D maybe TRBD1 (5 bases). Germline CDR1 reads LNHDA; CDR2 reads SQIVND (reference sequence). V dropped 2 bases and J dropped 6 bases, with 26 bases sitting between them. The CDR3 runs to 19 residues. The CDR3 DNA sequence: TGTGCCAGTAGTATACCTCCGGGACCTCCGGGGGTAATGGGTCAGCCCCAGCATTTT. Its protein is CASSIPPGPPGVMGQPQHF.

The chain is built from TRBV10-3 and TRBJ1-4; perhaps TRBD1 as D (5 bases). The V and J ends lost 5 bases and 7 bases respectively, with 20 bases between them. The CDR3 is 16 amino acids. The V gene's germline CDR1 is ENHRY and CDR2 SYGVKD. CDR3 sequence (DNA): TGTGCCATCAGTTCGGGTCAAGGGACTAGTCGTGAAAAACTGTTTTTT. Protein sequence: CAISSGQGTSREKLFF.

The CDR3 DNA reads as TGTGCCATCAGGGGAGAGCAAGAGACCCAGTACTTC. Its protein product is CAIRGEQETQYF. This rearrangement joins TRBV10-3 to TRBJ2-5; possible D gene TRBD2, 5 bases. Trimming pared 6 bases from V and 2 bases from J, leaving 7 bases between. Looked up from germline, CDR1 is ENHRY and CDR2 is SYGVKD. The CDR3 sequence is 12 residues long.

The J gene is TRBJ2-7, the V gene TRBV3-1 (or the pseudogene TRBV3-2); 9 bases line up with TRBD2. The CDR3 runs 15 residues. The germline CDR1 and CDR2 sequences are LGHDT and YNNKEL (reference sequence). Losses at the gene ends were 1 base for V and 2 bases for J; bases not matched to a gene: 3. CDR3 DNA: TGTGCCAGCAGCCAAGCCAGCGGGGGGACCTACGAGCAGTACTTC. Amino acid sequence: CASSQASGGTYEQYF.

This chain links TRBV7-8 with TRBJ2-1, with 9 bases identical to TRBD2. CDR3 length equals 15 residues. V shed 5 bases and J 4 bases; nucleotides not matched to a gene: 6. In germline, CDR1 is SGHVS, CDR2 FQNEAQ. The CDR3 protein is CASSHSGGFYNEQFF. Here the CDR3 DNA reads TGTGCCAGCAGCCATAGCGGGGGTTTTTACAATGAGCAGTTCTTC.

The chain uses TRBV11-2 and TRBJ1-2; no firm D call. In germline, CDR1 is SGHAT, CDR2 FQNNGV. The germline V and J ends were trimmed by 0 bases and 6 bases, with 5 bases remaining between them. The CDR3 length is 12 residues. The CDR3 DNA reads TGTGCCAGCAGCTTAGATGGCAATGGCTACACCTTC. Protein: CASSLDGNGYTF.

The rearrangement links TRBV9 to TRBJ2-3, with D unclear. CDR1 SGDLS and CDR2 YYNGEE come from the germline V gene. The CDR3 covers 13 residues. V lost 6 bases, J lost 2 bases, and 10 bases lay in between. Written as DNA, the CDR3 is TGTGCCAGCAATCCTCCTTACACAGATACGCAGTATTTT. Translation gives CASNPPYTDTQYF.

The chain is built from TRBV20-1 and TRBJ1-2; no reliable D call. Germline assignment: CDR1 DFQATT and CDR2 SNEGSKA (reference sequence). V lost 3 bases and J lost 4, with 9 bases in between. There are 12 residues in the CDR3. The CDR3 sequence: CSASYSIYGYTF. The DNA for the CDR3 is TGCAGTGCTAGTTATAGCATCTATGGCTACACCTTC.